This is a list of T cell receptor beta chains from one sample in a study of blood T cell repertoires in COVID-19. Clones were read by immunoSEQ multiplex PCR, and TCRdb kept only the in-frame ones, dropping some. The top ten hold approximately 2.8% of the sample, which has about 150,000 clones, more than 80% seen once. The sample taken for sequencing was peripheral blood. The receptors were gathered from a woman aged 55-69 years with active COVID-19. The conserved cysteine and the conserved F or W are not part of the CDR3 here. The order of the fields is clone size, J gene, V gene, CDR3 protein. Size is stated for part of the rows, as once, few or many counts, or as a class when the clone is expanded.

-	TRBJ1-6	TRBV2	ASRLDRSHLSPLH
-	TRBJ1-1	TRBV28	ASSLWGPTNTEAF
-	TRBJ2-7	TRBV5-5	ASSLGGQARAYEQY
-	TRBJ1-5	TRBV3-1/TRBV3-2	ASSYGTQPQH
-	TRBJ2-7	TRBV18	ASSPPRGRGTSGSSYEQY
-	TRBJ2-7	TRBV7-2	ASSRTGAYEQY
-	TRBJ1-1	TRBV3-1/TRBV3-2	ASSPSDILNTEAF
once	TRBJ2-5	TRBV11-2	ASSPGGLLYQETQY
-	TRBJ1-2	TRBV20-1	SAVTYGYT
-	TRBJ1-2	TRBV27	ASSPGQGTNYGYT
once	TRBJ1-2	TRBV5-6	ASSRTDSPTYGYT
-	TRBJ2-1	TRBV6-5	ASRRLAGARNEQF
-	TRBJ1-1	TRBV20-1	SARLSTEAF
-	TRBJ2-1	TRBV28	ASVTSGTYNEQF
-	TRBJ2-1	TRBV2	ASRGTSGRSNEQF
-	TRBJ2-5	TRBV7-3	ASSLKVAGFQETQY
-	TRBJ2-1	TRBV5-1	ASSLLAGFHTSSYNEQF
-	TRBJ2-3	TRBV5-6	ASSVQLGQGSDTQY
-	TRBJ2-4	TRBV7-2	ASSDNLSGRSDIQY
-	TRBJ1-1	TRBV10-3	AISAWLAGTEAF
-	TRBJ2-7	TRBV3-1/TRBV3-2	ASSHLSGRITYEQY
-	TRBJ2-3	TRBV4-2	ASSLVLADTQY
-	TRBJ2-2	TRBV5-1	ASTRSGDPTGELF
-	TRBJ1-6	TRBV3-1/TRBV3-2	ASSSGNSPLH
-	TRBJ2-1	TRBV27	ASSLGLAGGPNEQF
-	TRBJ2-7	TRBV27	ASRTTGAYEQY
-	TRBJ1-4	TRBV9	ASSVSGTGREKLF
-	TRBJ2-5	TRBV18	ASSPLEAGETQY
once	TRBJ2-3	TRBV4-3	ASSQDLRGPGTDTQY
-	TRBJ1-2	TRBV7-8	ASNPNRDRAGYT
few	TRBJ2-7	TRBV6-5	ASSYGGQGAYEQY
once	TRBJ2-3	TRBV4-3	ASSHKRQGDTQY
-	TRBJ1-1	TRBV18	ASSPRSKGVRTEAF
-	TRBJ2-5	TRBV6-6	ASSYSERGRETQY
-	TRBJ1-4	TRBV19	ASSMDRGEKLF
-	TRBJ1-1	TRBV7-9	ASSLVPGENTEAF
-	TRBJ1-2	TRBV5-4	ASSLNLGNLYGYT
-	TRBJ2-1	TRBV11-1	ASSLASGTGLLAVQF
-	TRBJ2-3	TRBV7-2	ASSAGLFRPDTQY
-	TRBJ2-5	TRBV6-4	ASSDLTGAPQETQY
-	TRBJ2-1	TRBV5-8	ASSLLVGTSQDEQF
-	TRBJ2-1	TRBV19	ASGGLGLGQF
once	TRBJ2-1	TRBV28	ASSSGGKSGTQFRVEQF
-	TRBJ2-5	TRBV5-1	ASSLANNQETQY
-	TRBJ2-1	TRBV7-3	ASSLEAVPYNEQF
-	TRBJ2-1	TRBV6-2/TRBV6-3	ASSFTAGGEQF
-	TRBJ1-1	TRBV3-1/TRBV3-2	ASSPRGGDTEAF
once	TRBJ2-1	TRBV28	ASRSGSLADEQF
-	TRBJ2-7	TRBV11-2	ASSLEGGGSIYEQY
-	TRBJ2-3	TRBV28	ASSLGAGGRIDTQY
-	TRBJ1-2	TRBV28	ASSRPTGGVYGYT
-	TRBJ2-4	TRBV27	ASSSAGTSGGAKNIQY
-	TRBJ2-1	TRBV9	ASSVRGLAGNEQF
-	TRBJ1-4	TRBV7-9	ASSRAETFPYEKLF